Below are 14 T cell receptor beta chains sequenced from a single sample in a study of T-cell memory formation after mild COVID-19. TCRdb reprocessed the 5' RACE reads via MiXCR and lists one record per CDR3 protein. This sample yields about 200,000 distinct CDR3 sequences, of which approximately 20% are seen a single time; 2% to 3% belongs to the top ten. Sequenced sample: PBMCs or a T cell subset sorted from them (not recorded which). These TCRs come from an adult woman who had mild COVID-19 (a few samples of this study predate the infection). Cell type and time point are not known.

This sequence joins TRBV7-9 and TRBJ1-2; D is ambiguous. CDR1 is SEHNR and CDR2 is FQNEAQ in the germline V gene (reference sequence). Trimming pared 5 bases from V and 2 bases from J, leaving 12 bases between. This CDR3 has 14 residues. CDR3 sequence: CASSPGSLNYGYTF. The CDR3 DNA follows: TGTGCCAGCAGCCCCGGATCCCTCAACTATGGCTACACCTTC.

The CDR3 region has the DNA TGCGCCAGCAGCTTGGTCAGTAACTCCTACAATGAGCAGTTCTTC. Translating it yields CASSLVSNSYNEQFF. V is TRBV5-1 and J is TRBJ2-1, with D unclear. The length of the CDR3 is 15 residues. Germline lookup yields CDR1 SGHRS and CDR2 YFSETQ. V was shortened by 0 bases and J by 0 bases, with 7 bases between the two germline ends.

This clonotype was recorded a few times. This chain links TRBV19 with TRBJ2-1; TRBD2 is a possible D gene (6 bases). The CDR3 length is 16 residues. The V gene's germline CDR1 is LNHDA and CDR2 SQIVND (reference sequence). The V end lost 8 bases, the J end lost 6 bases, and 23 bases lay between the germline ends. CDR3 sequence (DNA): TGTGCCAGTGGAGACCGGGACTTGGTCTTGTTCAATGAGCAGTTCTTC. Protein sequence: CASGDRDLVLFNEQFF.

The chain uses TRBV7-9 and TRBJ2-3; perhaps TRBD1 as D (6 bases). The germline CDR1 and CDR2 sequences are SEHNR and FQNEAQ (reference sequence). The ends were cut back, 5 bases at V and 5 bases at J, with 17 bases in the middle. The CDR3 consists of 15 residues. The DNA of the CDR3 is TGTGCCAGCAGCCGCACAGGGAGCCGGGAAGATACGCAGTATTTT. Translation gives CASSRTGSREDTQYF.

The sample holds a few counts of this clonotype. The DNA of the CDR3 is TGTGCCAGCTCAGTGGGCGTGGGGCAGTATTTT. Its protein is CASSVGVGQYF. V and J are TRBV12-3 or TRBV12-4 and TRBJ2-3; D is unresolved. The CDR3 has 11 amino acids. V gave up 8 bases and J gave up 11 bases, with 14 bases separating them.

Ten or more counts support this clonotype. This sequence joins TRBV7-2 and TRBJ2-5; D is undetermined. Germline lookup yields CDR1 SGHTA and CDR2 FQGNSA. V lost 2 bases and J 3 bases, leaving 1 base between the germline ends. The CDR3 is made up of 11 amino acids. DNA of the CDR3: TGTGCCAGCAGCTTAAAAGAGACCCAGTACTTC. Protein sequence: CASSLKETQYF.

Comment on this clonotype: Relative to the germline gene, one junction end is altered; a read error may explain this. The rearrangement uses TRBV28 and TRBJ2-7; 10 nucleotides line up with TRBD1. Germline values: CDR1 MDHEN, CDR2 SYDVKM. The CDR3 is 16 amino acids. DNA of the CDR3: TGTGCCAGCAGGACCGGGGACAGGGGCGATTCCTCCGAGCAGTACTTC. As protein: CASRTGDRGDSSEQYF. Variable domain in full (rest from reference TRBV28 and TRBJ2-7): DVKVTQSSRYLVKRTGEKVFLECVQDMDHENMFWYRQDPGLGLRLIYFSYDVKMKEKGDIPEGYSVSREKKERFSLILESASTNQTSMYLCASRTGDRGDSSEQYFGPGTRLTVT.

This clonotype was observed a few times. The J gene is TRBJ1-1, the V gene TRBV18; D perhaps matches TRBD1 (5 bases). Germline V gene sequence: CDR1 KGHSH, CDR2 LQKENI. Deletions cut 0 bases from V and 2 bases from J, with 7 bases between. CDR3 length: 14 residues. CDR3 residues: CASSPPRGNTEAFF. DNA of the CDR3: TGTGCCAGCTCACCACCTAGGGGTAACACTGAAGCTTTCTTT. The full variable domain, in which reference TRBV18 and TRBJ1-1 provide the parts outside the CDR3, is NAGVMQNPRHLVRRRGQEARLRCSPMKGHSHVYWYRQLPEEGLKFMVYLQKENIIDESGMPKERFSAEFPKEGPSILRIQQVVRGDSAAYFCASSPPRGNTEAFFGQGTRLTVV.

CDR3 residues: CASSQERGYEQYF. The CDR3 nucleotides read TGCGCCAGCAGCCAAGAACGGGGTTACGAGCAGTACTTC. The chain is built from TRBV4-1 and TRBJ2-7, with TRBD2 as a possible D gene (5 bases). The CDR3 covers 13 residues. Trimming took off 0 bases at V and 4 bases at J, with 7 bases between the two ends. Per the germline V gene, CDR1 is MGHRA and CDR2 is YSYEKL.

The chain carries TRBV5-6 and TRBJ1-1; weak D call: TRBD1 (5 bases). The CDR3 length is 15 residues. Between the trimmed V and J ends, which lost 0 bases and 3 bases, there was a span of 12 bases. Germline V lookup: CDR1 SGHDT, CDR2 YYEEEE. As DNA, the CDR3 is TGTGCCAGCAGCTTGGTCGGCAGGACATACACTGAAGCTTTCTTT. Translated, it gives CASSLVGRTYTEAFF.

This rearrangement joins TRBV29-1 to TRBJ2-7; 9 bases map to TRBD2. The CDR3 covers 14 residues. CDR1 is SQVTM and CDR2 is ANQGSEA in the germline V gene. The CDR3 is CTSVGSSGMGEQYF. The CDR3 bases are TGCACCAGCGTTGGTTCTAGCGGGATGGGTGAGCAGTACTTC.

This clonotype was picked up many times. The chain carries TRBV15 and TRBJ2-3; 12 nucleotides align to TRBD2. After removal of 4 bases from V and 0 bases from J, the junction contained 8 bases not matched to a gene. Germline V gives CDR1 LNHNV, CDR2 YYDKDF (reference sequence). The CDR3 has 18 residues. The DNA for the CDR3 is TGTGCCACCAGCACCGGACTAGCGGGGCCCATTAGCACAGATACGCAGTATTTT. Protein: CATSTGLAGPISTDTQYF.

V and J are TRBV6-5 and TRBJ2-7, with TRBD2 identical over 7 bases. Germline assignment: CDR1 MNHEY and CDR2 SVGAGI. CDR3 length: 17 residues. After removal of 5 bases from V and 0 bases from J, the junction contained 13 bases not matched to a gene. Here the CDR3 reads CASSAFFGGGSSYEQYF. CDR3 sequence (DNA): TGTGCCAGCAGTGCCTTCTTTGGCGGGGGTAGCTCCTACGAGCAGTACTTC.

The chain uses TRBV12-3 or TRBV12-4 and TRBJ2-3, with 9 bases matching TRBD2. The junction had 12 bases not matched to a gene; V was cut back by 2 bases and J by 3 bases. This CDR3 is built from 18 residues. In DNA, the CDR3 is TGTGCCAGCAGTTTATTCCTAGCGGGAATGGCGGGAACAGATACGCAGTATTTT. Protein: CASSLFLAGMAGTDTQYF.